The 18 T cell receptor beta chains presented below share a single source sample, sequenced in a study of control samples from healthy donors and cancer patients (dated by TCRdb to 2019 to 2021). To prepare the library, the immunoSEQ multiplex PCR assay was applied. TCRdb's version of the immuneACCESS table is confined to in-frame rearrangements and falls short of the full clone set. An unresolved V gene accounts for under half of the shortfall where checked; the remainder is of unknown origin. Present in this sample are just under 100,000 clones, approximately 93% of which were seen just once. The top ten hold about 8.8% of the sample. Sequencing was carried out using blood. All receptors derive from a man younger than 35 in good health.

This chain links TRBV27 with TRBJ2-1, with D hard to call. From germline, CDR1 is MNHEY and CDR2 SMNVEV (reference sequence). Trimming pared 8 bases from V and 0 bases from J, leaving 8 bases between. The CDR3 is 13 residues long. Here the CDR3 DNA reads TGTGCCAGCCGGAGTCCCTCCTACAATGAGCAGTTCTTC. Translating gives CASRSPSYNEQFF.

This clone was found once. V is TRBV9 and J is TRBJ1-1, with unresolved D. The V gene's germline CDR1 is SGDLS and CDR2 YYNGEE. Trimming removed 0 bases from V and 4 bases from J, with 16 bases in between. This CDR3 has 16 amino acids. For the CDR3, the DNA is TGTGCCAGCAGCGTAGGGAAAGACGGCGCGGGCACTGAAGCTTTCTTT. Translation gives CASSVGKDGAGTEAFF.

The V call is TRBV14, the J call TRBJ1-2; weak D call: TRBD1 (5 bases). Per germline, CDR1 SGHDN and CDR2 FVKESK. Trimming pared 0 bases from V and 4 bases from J, leaving 12 bases between. The CDR3 is 15 amino acids. The DNA for the CDR3 is TGTGCCAGCAGCCAAGAAGGTTGGGGGGGCTATGGCTACACCTTC. This sequence encodes CASSQEGWGGYGYTF. Using reference TRBV14 and TRBJ1-2 for the parts outside the CDR3, the full variable domain is EAGVTQFPSHSVIEKGQTVTLRCDPISGHDNLYWYRRVMGKEIKFLLHFVKESKQDESGMPNNRFLAERTGGTYSTLKVQPAELEDSGVYFCASSQEGWGGYGYTFGSGTRLTVV.

The gene calls are TRBV27 and TRBJ2-5; weak D call: TRBD2 (5 bases). CDR3 size: 13 residues. Germline CDR1 reads MNHEY; CDR2 reads SMNVEV (reference sequence). Trimming left V 2 bases short and J 5 bases short, with 9 bases between. CDR3 bases: TGTGCCAGCAGTTTAACTAGGAGGGAGACCCAGTACTTC. This gives the protein CASSLTRRETQYF.

The chain recombines TRBV7-9 with TRBJ1-2, with a tentative D call TRBD1 (6 bases). V gave up 8 bases and J gave up 4 bases, with 17 bases separating them. The CDR3 consists of 14 residues. CDR1 SEHNR and CDR2 FQNEAQ come from the germline V gene (reference sequence). The CDR3 DNA reads TGTGCCAGCGACAGGACAGACGATTCCTATGGCTACACCTTC. This gives the protein CASDRTDDSYGYTF.

The chain combines TRBV11-3 with TRBJ2-1; D remains ambiguous. From germline, CDR1 is SGHNT and CDR2 YENEEA. V lost 5 bases and J lost 0, with 17 bases in between. This CDR3 comprises 17 residues. The CDR3 here is CASSLSGRSNSYNEQFF. The CDR3 DNA reads as TGTGCCAGCAGCCTCTCCGGCAGATCCAACTCCTACAATGAGCAGTTCTTC.

V and J are TRBV2 and TRBJ1-4; D not certain. The CDR3 sequence is 14 residues long. The ends were cut back, 2 bases at V and 7 bases at J, with 11 bases in the middle. The V gene's germline CDR1 is SNHLY and CDR2 FYNNEI. CDR3 residues: CASSETPSGEKLFF. CDR3 coding DNA: TGTGCCAGCAGTGAAACCCCAAGCGGTGAAAAACTGTTTTTT.

In this sample, this clone turned up once. This chain joins TRBV6-5 and TRBJ1-4, with TRBD1 matching over 8 bases. Per the germline V gene, CDR1 is MNHEY and CDR2 is SVGAGI. The ends lost 6 bases at V and 4 bases at J; junction bases unmatched: 4. The CDR3 is 14 amino acids. The CDR3 DNA follows: TGTGCCAGCAGCAGCGGACAGGGTAATGAAAAACTGTTTTTT. This gives the protein CASSSGQGNEKLFF.

J is TRBJ1-1 and V is TRBV6-4; the match to TRBD1 covers 11 bases. Germline loops: CDR1 MRHNA, CDR2 SNTAGT. The ends lost 3 bases at V and 1 base at J; junction bases unmatched: 4. The CDR3 is 16 residues long. CDR3 coding DNA: TGTGCCAGCAGTGAGAGGACAGGGGGCAGGAACACTGAAGCTTTCTTT. Translated: CASSERTGGRNTEAFF.

This sequence joins TRBV3-1 (or the pseudogene TRBV3-2) and TRBJ2-7; 9 positions match TRBD1. This CDR3 spans 20 amino acids. Germline loops: CDR1 LGHDT, CDR2 YNNKEL (reference sequence). V shed 0 bases, J shed 1 base, and the junction held 16 bases outside the gene matches. The DNA for the CDR3 is TGTGCCAGCAGCCAAGACCGGGGACGATTGACAGGGGGGCGTTCCTACGAGCAGTACTTC. Protein sequence: CASSQDRGRLTGGRSYEQYF.

This chain connects TRBV20-1 to TRBJ1-2; D not resolved. The germline gives CDR1 DFQATT, CDR2 SNEGSKA (reference sequence). This CDR3 has 11 residues. V was pared by 3 bases and J by 8 bases, with 10 bases between. DNA of the CDR3: TGCAGTGCTAGCATCGGCCGGGGCTACACCTTC. It translates to CSASIGRGYTF.

The CDR3, as DNA: TGTGCCAGCAGCTTTTATCCAGGGCAGTACACTGAAGCTTTCTTT. Amino acid sequence: CASSFYPGQYTEAFF. The chain combines TRBV5-6 with TRBJ1-1; D may be TRBD1 (5 bases). V was trimmed by 2 bases and J by 3 bases, leaving 14 bases between them. The CDR3 covers 15 residues. CDR1 SGHDT and CDR2 YYEEEE come from the germline V gene.

The chain employs TRBV11-3 and TRBJ1-5; TRBD1 matches 10 bases. Germline-derived CDR1 and CDR2 are SGHNT and YENEEA. Trimming cost V 1 base and J 6 bases; bases outside gene matches: 6. This CDR3 is 16 amino acids long. CDR3 in amino acids: CASSLVDRGEFQPQHF. CDR3 coding DNA: TGTGCCAGCAGCTTAGTGGACAGGGGGGAATTTCAGCCCCAGCATTTT.

The chain carries TRBV19 and TRBJ2-1; D assignment may be TRBD1 or TRBD2 (5 bases each). This CDR3 is 15 amino acids long. CDR1 is LNHDA and CDR2 is SQIVND in the germline V gene (reference sequence). V was cut by 4 bases and J by 3 bases, with 13 bases left in between. The CDR3 bases are TGTGCCAGTAGTACAAGGGACGGTGGCTACAATGAGCAGTTCTTC. Translated: CASSTRDGGYNEQFF. Full variable domain (remainder filled in from reference TRBV19 and TRBJ2-1): DGGITQSPKYLFRKEGQNVTLSCEQNLNHDAMYWYRQDPGQGLRLIYYSQIVNDFQKGDIAEGYSVSREKKESFPLTVTSAQKNPTAFYLCASSTRDGGYNEQFFGPGTRLTVL.

This chain joins TRBV7-2 and TRBJ1-2, with a possible D match to TRBD1 (6 bases). V was trimmed by 5 bases and J by 3 bases, leaving 10 bases between them. The CDR3 covers 13 residues. In germline, CDR1 is SGHTA, CDR2 FQGNSA. The CDR3 nucleotides are TGTGCCAGCAGCCTCGGACAGTACTATGGCTACACCTTC. Amino acid sequence: CASSLGQYYGYTF. Full variable domain (remainder filled in from reference TRBV7-2 and TRBJ1-2): GAGVSQSPSNKVTEKGKDVELRCDPISGHTALYWYRQSLGQGLEFLIYFQGNSAPDKSGLPSDRFSAERTGGSVSTLTIQRTQQEDSAVYLCASSLGQYYGYTFGSGTRLTVV.

This clone was seen only once. The chain has TRBV10-1 and TRBJ1-1; 8 bases agree with TRBD1. CDR3 size: 12 residues. Germline values: CDR1 WNHNN, CDR2 SYGVQD (reference sequence). Germline trimming cut 4 bases from V and 12 bases from J; bases unmatched to any gene: 7. DNA for the CDR3: TGCGCCAGCAGTGCAGGGGGCGCGGTGACTTTCTTT. Amino acids: CASSAGGAVTFF.

This rearrangement joins TRBV5-4 to TRBJ1-4; the match to TRBD1 covers 11 bases. The CDR3 has 14 amino acids. Germline V lookup: CDR1 SGHNT, CDR2 YYREEE (reference sequence). The J segment lost 7 bases and the V segment lost 3 bases, leaving 2 bases of the junction unmatched. Here the CDR3 reads CASSYGTGGEKLFF. The CDR3 bases are TGTGCCAGCAGCTACGGGACAGGGGGTGAAAAACTGTTTTTT. Based on the CDR3 plus reference TRBV5-4 and TRBJ1-4, the full variable domain is ETGVTQSPTHLIKTRGQQVTLRCSSQSGHNTVSWYQQALGQGPQFIFQYYREEENGRGNFPPRFSGLQFPNYSSELNVNALELDDSALYLCASSYGTGGEKLFFGSGTQLSVL.

This clone was seen just once. The chain combines TRBV7-9 with TRBJ2-7; possibly TRBD1 or TRBD2 for D (5 bases each). CDR1 and CDR2 from the germline V gene are SEHNR and FQNEAQ (reference sequence). CDR3 length: 13 residues. V dropped 2 bases and J dropped 5 bases, with 10 bases sitting between them. This CDR3 reads CASSLTGAHEQYF. CDR3 nucleotides: TGTGCCAGCAGCTTAACCGGGGCCCACGAGCAGTACTTC.